This T cell receptor (beta chain) appears in the sequencing data of a study of T cells in Graves' hyperthyroidism and ophthalmopathy. Study results and caveats: Ophthalmopathy got predicted by the model a median approximately six months before its onset.

The CDR3 contains 16 residues. Germline values: CDR1 SGHRS, CDR2 YFSETQ. J gave up 5 bases and V 3 bases, and 12 bases lay outside the gene matches. What was amplified from RNA transcripts were TCR beta CDR3 regions. A first-round RT-PCR of the TCR CDR3 used the HTBI primer set. TCRdb reprocessed the multiplex PCR reads via MiXCR and lists one record per CDR3 protein. Of approximately 640,000 distinct CDR3 sequences listed, around 15% were seen once; the top ten hold about 16%. This clonotype showed up just a few times. Its specificity is not known. PBMCs stemmed from 8.5 to 10 ml fresh peripheral blood.

The sequencing sample was made of blood. The clonotype originates from a man aged 50 to 59 with Graves' hyperthyroidism. J is TRBJ2-7 and V is TRBV5-1; 9 positions agree with TRBD1. CDR3 sequence: CASSSDPGTGLNEQYF. DNA for the CDR3: TGCGCCAGCAGCTCGGACCCCGGGACAGGGCTCAACGAGCAGTACTTC.